This T cell receptor (beta chain) was obtained from a study of a mutant IDH1 vaccine in newly diagnosed glioma. For the study at large: Visits designated V12 and V13 were conducted at weeks 35 and 47, respectively. Points from the study as a whole: Whatever changes occurred in top peripheral T cell clonotypes seemed unrelated to pseudoprogression.

The V and J ends lost 5 bases and 4 bases respectively, with 14 bases between them. CDR3 size: 14 residues. Looked up from germline, CDR1 is SGHTA and CDR2 is FQGNSA. A remark on this clone: The target antigen is unknown.

Clones were sequenced by immunoSEQ multiplex PCR, and TCRdb holds only the in-frame ones, with some missing. Here the sample spans around 69,000 clones, more than 85% being singletons. Time point here: week 35, safety follow-up. One vaccine dose held 300 ug of mutant IDH1 20-mer peptide and came with topical imiquimod. The chain combines TRBV7-2 with TRBJ1-1; D might be TRBD1 (5 bases). The sequencing here drew on PBMCs, taken from a glioma patient whose treatment included an IDH1 peptide vaccine. This TCR came from a man aged 25 to 40 with glioma. CDR3: CASSTILGVTEAFF. The CDR3 DNA follows: TGTGCCAGCAGCACCATTTTGGGGGTCACTGAAGCTTTCTTT.